Detailed here is one T cell receptor (beta chain). The data belong to a study of CD8+ T cells in alopecia areata. There are 15 residues in the CDR3. Unmatched junction bases numbered 12, after V lost 5 bases and J lost 6 bases. CDR1 SGHTA and CDR2 FQGNSA come from the germline V gene. Sequencing used cDNA as its template, made by extracting RNA and reverse transcribing it. Sequenced by immunoSEQ multiplex PCR; TCRdb stores in-frame clones only, minus some. The sample records some 170,000 clones, 50% to 70% being singletons. The chain joins TRBV7-2 to TRBJ1-1; TRBD1 matches at 7 bases. Material: CD4+ T cells sorted from blood, obtained at week 0. This receptor was identified in a human donor with alopecia areata. The CDR3 loop is CASSPRQGLFSEAFF. The CDR3 DNA is TGTGCCAGCAGCCCGCGACAGGGCCTCTTCTCTGAAGCTTTCTTT.